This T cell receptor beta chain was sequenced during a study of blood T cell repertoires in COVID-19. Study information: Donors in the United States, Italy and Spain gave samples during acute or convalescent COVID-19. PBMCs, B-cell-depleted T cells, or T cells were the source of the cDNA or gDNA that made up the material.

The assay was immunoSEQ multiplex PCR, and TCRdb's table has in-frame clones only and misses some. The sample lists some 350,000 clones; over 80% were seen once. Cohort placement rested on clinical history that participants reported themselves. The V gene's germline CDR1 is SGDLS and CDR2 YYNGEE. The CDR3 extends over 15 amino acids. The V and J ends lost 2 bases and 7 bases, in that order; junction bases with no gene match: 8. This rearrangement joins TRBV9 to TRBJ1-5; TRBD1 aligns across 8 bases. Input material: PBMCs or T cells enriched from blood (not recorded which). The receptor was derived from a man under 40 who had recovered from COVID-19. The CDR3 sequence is CASSVTGVVGQPQHF. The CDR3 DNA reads TGTGCCAGCAGCGTGACAGGGGTGGTAGGGCAGCCCCAGCATTTT. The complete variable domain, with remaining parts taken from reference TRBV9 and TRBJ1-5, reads DSGVTQTPKHLITATGQRVTLRCSPRSGDLSVYWYQQSLDQGLQFLIQYYNGEERAKGNILERFSAQQFPDLHSELNLSSLELGDSALYFCASSVTGVVGQPQHFGDGTRLSIL.